These 29 T cell receptor beta chains share one sample of origin, sequenced in a study of a mutant IDH1 vaccine in newly diagnosed glioma. Here immunoSEQ multiplex PCR was the method, and the copy in TCRdb shows in-frame clones only, minus some. There are about 65,000 clones in the sample; around 84% occur only once, and approximately 3.8% lies in the top ten. Their recognized antigens are unknown. Time point of the sample: week 23, last vaccination. The study gave 300 ug of mutant IDH1 20-mer peptide per vaccine dose, with topical imiquimod. This specimen was PBMCs, taken from a glioma patient whose treatment included an IDH1 peptide vaccine. Receptors originate from a man in his thirties or forties with glioma.

The chain has TRBV6-5 and TRBJ2-7, with D possibly being TRBD1 (5 bases). Trimming left V 0 bases short and J 0 bases short, with 12 bases between. Germline V gene sequence: CDR1 MNHEY, CDR2 SVGAGI. The CDR3 covers 16 residues. The chain's CDR3 is CASSYSRTWSSYEQYF. CDR3 coding DNA: TGTGCCAGCAGTTACTCGAGGACATGGAGCTCCTACGAGCAGTACTTC.

This chain joins TRBV7-9 and TRBJ2-1; no clear D. The V gene's germline CDR1 is SEHNR and CDR2 FQNEAQ (reference sequence). Trimming shortened V by 4 bases and J by 7 bases, and 14 bases separated the two germline ends. The CDR3 spans 14 residues. The CDR3 bases are TGTGCCAGCAGCTCGTTGAGTCCGAAGAATGAGCAGTTCTTC. It encodes CASSSLSPKNEQFF.

V gene TRBV4-1 combines with J gene TRBJ2-6, with no clear D. This CDR3 spans 17 amino acids. V was clipped by 1 base and J by 0 bases, with 10 bases between them. Germline values: CDR1 MGHRA, CDR2 YSYEKL. CDR3 sequence reads: CASSQGITPSGANVLTF. CDR3 sequence (DNA): TGCGCCAGCAGCCAAGGGATCACACCCTCTGGGGCCAACGTCCTGACTTTC.

The genes are TRBV7-9 and TRBJ1-6; D gene uncertain. Germline CDR1 is SEHNR and CDR2 is FQNEAQ (reference sequence). V shed 5 bases and J shed 6 bases, with 8 bases lying between them. This CDR3 region has 13 residues. CDR3 loop: CASSIIGNSPLHF. The CDR3 DNA reads TGTGCCAGCAGCATTATCGGTAATTCACCCCTCCACTTT.

With regard to this clone: A junction boundary mismatches the germline segment, possibly from a read error. CDR3 coding DNA: TGTGCCAGCCTATTAATGACAGGGCCATCCATCTTC. Encoded protein: CASLLMTGPSIF. The J gene is TRBJ1-2, the V gene TRBV2; 7 nucleotides align to TRBD1. This CDR3 is built from 12 residues. Germline V gene sequence: CDR1 SNHLY, CDR2 FYNNEI.

The chain employs TRBV14 and TRBJ2-2; D is tentatively TRBD1 or TRBD2 (6 bases each). The V and J ends lost 7 bases and 4 bases respectively, with 16 bases between them. Germline V gene sequence: CDR1 SGHDN, CDR2 FVKESK. The CDR3 totals 15 residues. CDR3 sequence (DNA): TGTGCCAGCACCGACCGGGGGCTGGGCACCGGGGAGCTGTTTTTT. Its translation: CASTDRGLGTGELFF. The entire variable domain, with the rest obtained from reference TRBV14 and TRBJ2-2, is as follows: EAGVTQFPSHSVIEKGQTVTLRCDPISGHDNLYWYRRVMGKEIKFLLHFVKESKQDESGMPNNRFLAERTGGTYSTLKVQPAELEDSGVYFCASTDRGLGTGELFFGEGSRLTVL.

This clone has only one observation. The rearrangement uses TRBV4-2 and TRBJ2-2; D is uncertain. With 2 bases removed from V and 2 bases from J, the gap between germline ends came to 12 bases. This CDR3 contains 16 residues. Germline V gene sequence: CDR1 LGHNA, CDR2 YNFKEQ. CDR3 nucleotides: TGTGCCAGCAGCCAAAGAGTACCGATTAACACCGGGGAGCTGTTTTTT. Translation gives CASSQRVPINTGELFF.

This chain joins TRBV19 and TRBJ1-4, with 11 bases lining up with TRBD1. The ends lost 7 bases at V and 7 bases at J; junction bases unmatched: 5. CDR3 length equals 14 residues. Germline CDR1 is LNHDA and CDR2 is SQIVND (reference sequence). Here the CDR3 reads CASTWTGGLEKLFF. Written as DNA, the CDR3 is TGTGCCAGTACCTGGACAGGGGGCCTTGAAAAACTGTTTTTT.

This clone turned up a few times. The V gene is TRBV20-1, the J gene TRBJ1-1; D is unclear. Germline lookup yields CDR1 DFQATT and CDR2 SNEGSKA (reference sequence). Trimming removed 7 bases at V and 10 bases at J, with 10 bases between. CDR3 length equals 9 residues. The CDR3 nucleotides read TGCAGTGGGGTTGACGGAGCTTTCTTT. Residues: CSGVDGAFF.

This sequence joins TRBV2 and TRBJ2-3; 9 nucleotides agree with TRBD1. Unmatched junction bases numbered 7, after V lost 6 bases and J lost 0 bases. This CDR3 spans 16 amino acids. CDR1 is SNHLY, CDR2 FYNNEI, per germline. The CDR3, as DNA: TGTGCCAGCAGCCGACAGGGGGTTACTAGCACAGATACGCAGTATTTT. Translated, it gives CASSRQGVTSTDTQYF. Full variable domain (rest looked up from reference TRBV2 and TRBJ2-3): EPEVTQTPSHQVTQMGQEVILRCVPISNHLYFYWYRQILGQKVEFLVSFYNNEISEKSEIFDDQFSVERPDGSNFTLKIRSTKLEDSAMYFCASSRQGVTSTDTQYFGPGTRLTVL.

This chain uses TRBV28 with TRBJ2-2; TRBD1 is a possible D gene (5 bases). There are 13 residues in the CDR3. V was clipped by 7 bases and J by 6 bases, with 12 bases between them. Germline CDR1 and CDR2: MDHEN and SYDVKM. The CDR3 here is CASKTGWAGELFF. In DNA, the CDR3 is TGTGCCAGCAAAACAGGTTGGGCCGGGGAGCTGTTTTTT.

The chain links TRBV5-1 to TRBJ2-1, with no clear D. CDR3 length: 20 residues. Trimming pared 1 base from V and 3 bases from J, leaving 26 bases between. The V gene's germline CDR1 is SGHRS and CDR2 YFSETQ. In DNA form, the CDR3 reads TGCGCCAGCAGCTTGACCTACGCCCGGGTCATCGGGCTCCACTACAATGAGCAGTTCTTC. Its protein is CASSLTYARVIGLHYNEQFF.

The chain uses TRBV5-1 and TRBJ1-2, with 9 positions matching TRBD1. This CDR3 contains 15 residues. Germline values: CDR1 SGHRS, CDR2 YFSETQ. The ends lost 4 bases at V and 2 bases at J; junction bases unmatched: 6. This chain's CDR3 is CASSPGDRANYGYTF. The CDR3 DNA follows: TGCGCCAGCAGCCCTGGGGACAGGGCCAACTATGGCTACACCTTC.

This chain joins TRBV7-8 and TRBJ2-5; either TRBD1 or TRBD2 may supply D (6 bases each). The V gene lost 4 bases and the J gene lost 5 bases, with 17 bases spanning the gap. The CDR3 sequence is 15 residues long. CDR1 and CDR2 (germline): SGHVS, FQNEAQ. CDR3 region: CASSSRGRVGETQYF. The DNA for the CDR3 is TGTGCCAGCAGCTCCCGGGGGCGCGTCGGGGAGACCCAGTACTTC.

The chain employs TRBV2 and TRBJ2-3, with TRBD2 identical over 12 bases. There are 17 residues in the CDR3. J was trimmed by 1 base and V by 7 bases; bases with no gene match: 9. The germline V gene has CDR1 SNHLY and CDR2 FYNNEI. CDR3 bases: TGTGCCAGCATTCTAGCGGGGGGGGGAAAACGCACAGATACGCAGTATTTT. Amino acid sequence: CASILAGGGKRTDTQYF.

This sequence joins TRBV19 and TRBJ1-4, with 8 bases that match TRBD1. Trimming cost V 9 bases and J 5 bases; bases outside gene matches: 8. Germline V gene sequence: CDR1 LNHDA, CDR2 SQIVND (reference sequence). This CDR3 region has 14 residues. In DNA form, the CDR3 reads TGTGCCAGCCTCAGGACAGGGCAGAATGAAAAACTGTTTTTT. This translates into CASLRTGQNEKLFF. The full variable domain, its missing parts supplied by reference TRBV19 and TRBJ1-4, is DGGITQSPKYLFRKEGQNVTLSCEQNLNHDAMYWYRQDPGQGLRLIYYSQIVNDFQKGDIAEGYSVSREKKESFPLTVTSAQKNPTAFYLCASLRTGQNEKLFFGSGTQLSVL.

The rearrangement joins TRBV2 to TRBJ1-5; a possible D gene is TRBD1 (5 bases). CDR1 is SNHLY, CDR2 FYNNEI, per germline. With 7 bases removed from V and 1 base from J, the gap between germline ends came to 11 bases. The CDR3 runs 14 residues. The CDR3 bases are TGTGCCAGCAAAGGGGACCCGAGCAATCAGCCCCAGCATTTT. Protein: CASKGDPSNQPQHF.

The gene calls are TRBV6-5 and TRBJ2-3; 12 bases are shared with TRBD2. V was clipped by 6 bases and J by 1 base; unmatched bases: 2. This CDR3 contains 15 residues. Germline V CDR1 and CDR2: MNHEY, SVGAGI. CDR3 bases: TGTGCCAGCAGCCGACTAGCGGGGGGCACAGATACGCAGTATTTT. Its translation: CASSRLAGGTDTQYF.

The J gene is TRBJ1-1, the V gene TRBV27; 7 bases match TRBD1. Germline V gene lookup returns CDR1 MNHEY and CDR2 SMNVEV (reference sequence). This CDR3 is 15 amino acids long. After removal of 6 bases from V and 1 base from J, the junction contained 8 bases not matched to a gene. CDR3: CASSRQGRPNTEAFF. The DNA of the CDR3 is TGTGCCAGCAGCCGACAGGGTCGCCCGAACACTGAAGCTTTCTTT.

The chain combines TRBV7-6 with TRBJ1-3; no clear D. The CDR3 covers 16 residues. Germline V gives CDR1 SGHVS, CDR2 FNYEAQ. V lost 5 bases and J 2 bases, leaving 16 bases between the germline ends. CDR3 DNA: TGTGCCAGCAGCCGTACTGGCGGGGTTGCTGGAAACACCATATATTTT. Amino acid sequence: CASSRTGGVAGNTIYF.

The chain uses TRBV5-1 and TRBJ2-3; possible D gene TRBD1, 6 bases. CDR3 length: 14 amino acids. Trimming stripped 2 bases from V and 2 bases from J, with 9 bases between. The germline V gene has CDR1 SGHRS and CDR2 YFSETQ. The CDR3 loop reads CASSLQGYTDTQYF. The CDR3 bases are TGCGCCAGCAGCTTACAGGGTTACACAGATACGCAGTATTTT. Full variable domain (remainder filled in from reference TRBV5-1 and TRBJ2-3): KAGVTQTPRYLIKTRGQQVTLSCSPISGHRSVSWYQQTPGQGLQFLFEYFSETQRNKGNFPGRFSGRQFSNSRSEMNVSTLELGDSALYLCASSLQGYTDTQYFGPGTRLTVL.

This clone was seen only a few times. This sequence joins TRBV6-5 and TRBJ1-1; no reliable D call. The germline V gene has CDR1 MNHEY and CDR2 SVGAGI. Trimming removed 0 bases at V and 8 bases at J, with 10 bases between. The CDR3 is 13 residues long. Here the CDR3 reads CASSYSGSLEAFF. Written as DNA, the CDR3 is TGTGCCAGCAGTTACTCGGGTAGCTTGGAAGCTTTCTTT.

This chain connects TRBV7-9 to TRBJ1-1; TRBD1 matches at 7 bases. Germline loops: CDR1 SEHNR, CDR2 FQNEAQ (reference sequence). J was trimmed by 4 bases and V by 5 bases; bases with no gene match: 10. This CDR3 comprises 15 residues. The CDR3 coding sequence is TGTGCCAGCAGCCTAGGGGGCTGGGGCGGCACTGAAGCTTTCTTT. Translating it yields CASSLGGWGGTEAFF.

The chain has TRBV15 and TRBJ1-2, with TRBD1 matching over 7 bases. The CDR3 is 15 amino acids. Germline values: CDR1 LNHNV, CDR2 YYDKDF (reference sequence). After removal of 6 bases from V and 1 base from J, the junction contained 8 bases not matched to a gene. The CDR3 region has the DNA TGTGCCACCAGGGCTGACAGGGCCGGTAACTATGGCTACACCTTC. Encoded protein: CATRADRAGNYGYTF.

The chain recombines TRBV2 with TRBJ1-1, with 9 bases matching TRBD1. The junction had 8 bases not matched to a gene; V was cut back by 6 bases and J by 0 bases. Germline V CDR1 and CDR2: SNHLY, FYNNEI. This CDR3 is built from 16 residues. The CDR3 bases are TGTGCCAGCAGGGGGGACAGGGCGTCCATGAACACTGAAGCTTTCTTT. Its protein product is CASRGDRASMNTEAFF.

The rearrangement links TRBV5-4 to TRBJ1-6; 8 nucleotides match TRBD1. The V segment lost 0 bases and the J segment 9 bases; nucleotides outside the gene matches: 11. Germline V gene lookup returns CDR1 SGHNT and CDR2 YYREEE (reference sequence). CDR3 length equals 17 residues. The CDR3 spells CASSLGTGPMWGSPLHF. As DNA, the CDR3 is TGTGCCAGCAGCTTGGGGACAGGGCCCATGTGGGGTTCACCCCTCCACTTT.

In nucleotides, the CDR3 is TGTGCCAGCAGTCCGGACAGGCTCAAACTGTTTTTT. This encodes CASSPDRLKLFF. This chain joins TRBV25-1 and TRBJ1-4, with 7 bases matching TRBD1. V lost 5 bases, J lost 11 bases, and 5 bases stayed unmatched. The CDR3 runs 12 residues. Germline V CDR1 and CDR2: MGHDK, SYGVNS. Filled out from reference TRBV25-1 and TRBJ1-4, the complete variable domain reads EADIYQTPRYLVIGTGKKITLECSQTMGHDKMYWYQQDPGMELHLIHYSYGVNSTEKGDLSSESTVSRIRTEHFPLTLESARPSHTSQYLCASSPDRLKLFFGSGTQLSVL.

V usage is TRBV19 and J usage is TRBJ2-2; no clear D. V was clipped by 3 bases and J by 4 bases, with 12 bases between them. Germline V gene sequence: CDR1 LNHDA, CDR2 SQIVND (reference sequence). The CDR3 loop spans 15 amino acids. This chain's CDR3 is CASSIGAGSTGELFF. CDR3 sequence (DNA): TGTGCCAGTAGTATCGGAGCCGGGTCCACCGGGGAGCTGTTTTTT.

This clone came up once. This chain connects TRBV6-5 to TRBJ2-7, with D tentatively TRBD1 (6 bases). V was pared by 5 bases and J by 0 bases, with 14 bases between. The CDR3 has 15 amino acids. The germline V gene encodes CDR1 MNHEY and CDR2 SVGAGI. The CDR3 is CASSPRQAYSYEQYF. In nucleotides, the CDR3 is TGTGCCAGCAGTCCCCGACAGGCCTACTCCTACGAGCAGTACTTC.